This T cell receptor beta chain was profiled in a study of blood T cell repertoires in COVID-19. Across the study: In each case, the material was cDNA or gDNA derived from T cells, B-cell-depleted T cells, or PBMCs.

J gave up 0 bases and V 3 bases, and 8 bases lay outside the gene matches. Germline V lookup: CDR1 SGHRS, CDR2 YFSETQ. The CDR3 covers 16 residues. In the original processing: How many nucleated cells were present was estimated from reference gene primer amplification. Data came from immunoSEQ multiplex PCR; TCRdb stores just in-frame clones and leaves some out. V, J and clone size derive from that table, while D and trimming were established from the DNA sequence. The sample includes roughly 130,000 clones, just under 85% of them seen just once. The gene calls are TRBV5-1 and TRBJ1-1; 7 positions match TRBD1. Source material: PBMCs or T cells enriched from blood (not recorded which). The receptor was isolated from a woman between 45 and 65 years old with acute COVID-19. CDR3 amino acids: CASSSLGQSMNTEAFF. CDR3 DNA sequence: TGCGCCAGCAGCTCCTTGGGACAGTCCATGAACACTGAAGCTTTCTTT.